A selection of T cell receptor beta chains follows, all from one sample in a study of a mutant IDH1 vaccine in newly diagnosed glioma. The assay was immunoSEQ multiplex PCR, and TCRdb's table has in-frame clones only and misses some. This sample yields about 24,000 clones, of which approximately 90% are seen a single time; approximately 8.4% belongs to the top ten. The material sequenced was PBMCs, taken from a glioma patient treated with radiotherapy, temozolomide or both. The receptors were gathered from a man between 25 and 39 years old with glioma. Each CDR3 is given with its conserved first and last residue. A D gene is named only where the DNA matches it firmly. Size is omitted from some rows. Given values are once, few, many or a class for expanded clones.

J gene | clone size | V gene | D gene | CDR3 DNA | CDR3 protein
TRBJ1-1 | . | TRBV5-5 | . | TGTGCCAGCAGCTTTTTGGAGAACACTGAAGCTTTCTTT | CASSFLENTEAFF
TRBJ1-2 | . | TRBV14 | TRBD1 | TGTGCCAGCAGCTTGCCGGGACAGGGTTACTATGGCTACACCTTC | CASSLPGQGYYGYTF
TRBJ1-1 | . | TRBV7-2 | TRBD1 | TGTGCCAGCAGCTTATGGGTCACAGGGGTGAACACTGAAGCTTTCTTT | CASSLWVTGVNTEAFF
TRBJ1-5 | . | TRBV4-1 | . | TGCGCCAGCAGCCGGATACCGGGAAATAGCAATCAGCCCCAGCATTTT | CASSRIPGNSNQPQHF
TRBJ1-1 | . | TRBV11-2 | . | TGTGCCAGCAGCCAGCTAATGACAGGAATGAACACTGAAGCTTTCTTT | CASSQLMTGMNTEAFF
TRBJ2-1 | . | TRBV7-9 | TRBD2 | TGTGCCAGCAGCGGCCCCTGGCGGGAGGGCCGGAATGAGCAGTTCTTC | CASSGPWREGRNEQFF
TRBJ2-3 | . | TRBV5-1 | . | TGCGCCAGCTACACCGGGACTTACACAGATACGCAGTATTTT | CASYTGTYTDTQYF
TRBJ2-3 | . | TRBV5-1 | . | TGCGCCAGCAGCAACGCGGAGGCAGATACGCAGTATTTT | CASSNAEADTQYF
TRBJ1-3 | few | TRBV19 | . | TGTGCCAGTAGTCCCGGTCGGGGGGGAAACACCATATATTTT | CASSPGRGGNTIYF
TRBJ2-5 | . | TRBV5-4 | TRBD1 | TGTGCCAGCAGCCCGGGACAGGGACAAGAGACCCAGTACTTC | CASSPGQGQETQYF
TRBJ1-1 | . | TRBV5-1 | TRBD1 | TGCGCCAGCATGAGACAGGGGGCGAACACTGAAGCTTTCTTT | CASMRQGANTEAFF
TRBJ1-2 | . | TRBV5-4 | . | TGTGCCAGCAGCCCGGGGGGGGATGTAGACTATGGCTACACCTTC | CASSPGGDVDYGYTF
TRBJ2-2 | . | TRBV6-1 | . | TGTGCCAGCAGTGAAATGGAGGGACGAACCGGGGAGCTGTTTTTT | CASSEMEGRTGELFF
TRBJ2-3 | few | TRBV5-1 | TRBD2 | TGCGCCAGCAGCTCGTTAGCGGGAGGTATCACAGATACGCAGTATTTT | CASSSLAGGITDTQYF
TRBJ2-1 | . | TRBV7-2 | TRBD2 | TGTGCCAGCAGCCCCGAGACTAGCGGATACAATGAGCAGTTCTTC | CASSPETSGYNEQFF
TRBJ2-5 | . | TRBV21-1 | . | TGTGCCAGCAGCAAAGAAAGAGCGGGAGGGCCTCGCGAGACCCAGTACTTC | CASSKERAGGPRETQYF
TRBJ2-7 | . | TRBV7-2 | TRBD2 | TGTGCCAGCAGCCCGGGACTAGATGTAAACGAGCAGTACTTC | CASSPGLDVNEQYF
TRBJ1-5 | . | TRBV5-4 | . | TGTGCCAGCAGTACTGACCCGGCGGGTAATCAGCCCCAGCATTTT | CASSTDPAGNQPQHF